These 29 T cell receptor beta chains share one sample of origin, sequenced in a study of hypomethylating agent response in myelodysplastic syndrome listed by TCRdb under 2021. The library was made by the immunoSEQ multiplex PCR assay. TCRdb carries this immuneACCESS record with in-frame sequences only. Its versions omit some clonotypes, under half of them owing to an unresolved V gene in the studies checked, with the rest unexplained. The sample table lists thousands of clones, around 87% of them with a count of one. Approximately 16% of the sample is taken by the ten largest. Material: bone marrow, obtained before or after starting hypomethylating agent treatment for myelodysplastic syndrome (not recorded which). These receptors came from a human donor with myelodysplastic syndrome.

This chain joins TRBV14 and TRBJ1-2, with a weak D call TRBD1 (6 bases). The CDR3 consists of 12 residues. Germline CDR1 reads SGHDN; CDR2 reads FVKESK. Between the trimmed V and J ends, which lost 1 base and 11 bases, there was a span of 11 bases. Here the CDR3 reads CASSQAGTWYTF. The CDR3 DNA follows: TGTGCCAGCAGCCAAGCCGGGACATGGTACACCTTC.

The rearrangement links TRBV18 to TRBJ2-5; 13 positions match TRBD2. The CDR3 length is 17 residues. V was clipped by 6 bases and J by 4 bases; unmatched bases: 11. Germline loops: CDR1 KGHSH, CDR2 LQKENI. CDR3 sequence (DNA): TGTGCCAGCTCCCTCGGAGGACTAGCGGGAGCCCCAGAGACCCAGTACTTC. It translates to CASSLGGLAGAPETQYF.

This clone was detected only once. The genes are TRBV19 and TRBJ2-3, with 11 bases identical to TRBD2. The germline V gene encodes CDR1 LNHDA and CDR2 SQIVND (reference sequence). The CDR3 consists of 16 residues. Trimming removed 5 bases from V and 6 bases from J; junction bases left unmatched: 10. This CDR3 is CASSSKTSGGGDTQYF. In DNA form, the CDR3 reads TGTGCCAGTAGTTCAAAAACTAGCGGGGGTGGTGATACGCAGTATTTT. The full variable domain, completed using reference TRBV19 and TRBJ2-3, is DGGITQSPKYLFRKEGQNVTLSCEQNLNHDAMYWYRQDPGQGLRLIYYSQIVNDFQKGDIAEGYSVSREKKESFPLTVTSAQKNPTAFYLCASSSKTSGGGDTQYFGPGTRLTVL.

In DNA form, the CDR3 reads TGTGCCAGCAGTTTATCCCTCCAACAGGCGCTCTACGAGCAGTACGTC. This codes for CASSLSLQQALYEQYV. The chain combines TRBV27 with TRBJ2-7; possibly TRBD1 for D (5 bases). The CDR3 runs to 16 residues. V was pared by 0 bases and J by 3 bases, with 15 bases between. CDR1 is MNHEY and CDR2 is SMNVEV in the germline V gene (reference sequence).

This clone showed up just once. V gene TRBV11-2 combines with J gene TRBJ2-1, with TRBD1 identical over 7 bases. There are 15 residues in the CDR3. J gave up 0 bases and V 5 bases, and 4 bases lay outside the gene matches. Germline CDR1 SGHAT, CDR2 FQNNGV. CDR3 bases: TGTGCCAGCAGCCCGGGGACAGCCTCCTACAATGAGCAGTTCTTC. It encodes CASSPGTASYNEQFF.

The rearrangement uses TRBV2 and TRBJ2-3, with TRBD2 identical over 13 bases. V shed 10 bases and J 6 bases; nucleotides not matched to a gene: 10. CDR3 length: 15 amino acids. Germline V gene data show CDR1 as SNHLY and CDR2 as FYNNEI. The CDR3 sequence is CATKLAGGQYDTQYF. The CDR3 DNA is TGTGCCACCAAACTAGCGGGGGGGCAGTACGATACGCAGTATTTT.

V is TRBV6-4 and J is TRBJ1-6; no clear D. Trimming took 3 bases from V and 6 from J, leaving 3 bases between them. CDR1 and CDR2 from the germline V gene are MRHNA and SNTAGT. The CDR3 totals 12 residues. CDR3 sequence (DNA): TGTGCCAGCAGTGATTTTAATTCACCCCTCCACTTT. This sequence encodes CASSDFNSPLHF.

The chain is built from TRBV15 and TRBJ2-2; no reliable D call. The CDR3 loop spans 15 amino acids. Germline V gives CDR1 LNHNV, CDR2 YYDKDF (reference sequence). Trimming pared 3 bases from V and 6 bases from J, leaving 14 bases between. CDR3 coding DNA: TGTGCCACCAGCAGGGACCCGAATCTGGCCGGGGAGCTGTTTTTT. The encoded protein is CATSRDPNLAGELFF.

The chain couples TRBV4-1 to TRBJ1-1; D remains ambiguous. V was cut by 0 bases and J by 0 bases, with 5 bases left in between. This CDR3 is 14 amino acids long. Germline V gene data show CDR1 as MGHRA and CDR2 as YSYEKL. In nucleotides, the CDR3 is TGCGCCAGCAGCCAAGATGCCTTGAACACTGAAGCTTTCTTT. Amino acid sequence: CASSQDALNTEAFF.

The chain recombines TRBV6-5 with TRBJ2-6; D is possibly TRBD1 (5 bases). V lost 1 base to trimming and J lost 4 bases, with 8 bases between them. The CDR3 has 15 residues. CDR1 and CDR2 (germline): MNHEY, SVGAGI. CDR3 sequence (DNA): TGTGCCAGCAGTTACTTCCGGACAGGGGCCAACGTCCTGACTTTC. This codes for CASSYFRTGANVLTF.

The V call is TRBV21-1, the J call TRBJ1-2; the table's D call of TRBD1 was not tested on the DNA. TRBV21-1 is an annotated pseudogene. This CDR3 has 14 amino acids. The CDR3 coding sequence is TGTGCCAGCAGCAAAGACGGACAGCTCTATGGCTACACCTTC. Translating gives CASSKDGQLYGYTF.

On this clone itself: At one end the junction does not follow the germline gene, possibly because of a read error. The J gene is TRBJ2-3, the V gene TRBV19, with D perhaps TRBD1 or TRBD2 (5 bases each). The CDR3 is 17 amino acids. From germline, CDR1 is LNHDA and CDR2 SQIVND (reference sequence). CDR3 coding DNA: TGTGCCAGTAGCATAGACATCCTGGGACGGAACACAGATACGCAGTATTTT. It codes for CASSIDILGRNTDTQYF.

The V gene is TRBV11-2, the J gene TRBJ2-2; D is unresolved. The CDR3 contains 12 residues. Trimming left V 3 bases short and J 6 bases short, with 5 bases between. Germline CDR1 and CDR2: SGHAT and FQNNGV. The CDR3 here is CASSFGSGELFF. The CDR3, as DNA: TGTGCCAGCAGCTTCGGGTCCGGGGAGCTGTTTTTT.

The chain combines TRBV2 with TRBJ2-7; TRBD1 aligns across 8 bases. The CDR3 runs to 16 residues. The ends lost 0 bases at V and 2 bases at J; junction bases unmatched: 6. CDR1 SNHLY and CDR2 FYNNEI come from the germline V gene. Here the CDR3 DNA reads TGTGCCAGCAGTGAAGCGGAAAGGACAGGGCCCTACGAGCAGTACGTC. Translated: CASSEAERTGPYEQYV.

This rearrangement joins TRBV5-1 to TRBJ1-2, with D maybe TRBD1 (5 bases). Trimming left V 3 bases short and J 2 bases short, with 11 bases between. Germline CDR1 is SGHRS and CDR2 is YFSETQ. This CDR3 spans 14 amino acids. CDR3 protein: CASSSDRGNYGYTF. The CDR3 DNA follows: TGCGCCAGCAGCTCCGACAGAGGAAACTATGGCTACACCTTC.

The rearrangement joins TRBV19 to TRBJ2-3; D gene unclear. This CDR3 has 15 residues. CDR1 is LNHDA and CDR2 is SQIVND in the germline V gene (reference sequence). V was cut by 6 bases and J by 1 base, with 14 bases left in between. This CDR3 reads CASRAEATRTDTQYF. CDR3 nucleotide sequence: TGTGCCAGTAGGGCGGAAGCCACCCGCACAGATACGCAGTATTTT.

The rearrangement uses TRBV11-3 and TRBJ1-1, with D unclear. The germline V gene has CDR1 SGHNT and CDR2 YENEEA. CDR3 length: 13 residues. The V end lost 2 bases, the J end lost 4 bases, and 8 bases lay between the germline ends. CDR3 in DNA: TGTGCCAGCAGCTTATTGCGGGGCACTGAAGCTTTCTTT. Its protein product is CASSLLRGTEAFF.

J is TRBJ2-5 and V is TRBV4-1; D not certain. The CDR3 loop spans 13 amino acids. Deletions cut 1 base from V and 5 bases from J, with 8 bases between. Germline V gene data show CDR1 as MGHRA and CDR2 as YSYEKL. CDR3 sequence (DNA): TGCGCCAGCAGCCAAGTCCCACGGGAGACCCAGTACTTC. The encoded protein is CASSQVPRETQYF.

The gene calls are TRBV5-5 and TRBJ1-1; D is possibly TRBD1 (5 bases). Germline CDR1 and CDR2: SGHKS and YYEKEE (reference sequence). This CDR3 region has 13 residues. The ends were cut back, 0 bases at V and 4 bases at J, with 7 bases in the middle. The CDR3 DNA reads TGTGCCAGCAGCTTGGGGGGGTTCACTGAAGCTTTCTTT. Its translation: CASSLGGFTEAFF.

This clone was observed a handful of times. The CDR3 reads CASSLAGFEQYF. The CDR3 nucleotides are TGTGCCAGCAGCTTAGCTGGGTTCGAGCAGTACTTC. The J gene is TRBJ2-7, the V gene TRBV7-9; D remains unclear. Trimming pared 0 bases from V and 6 bases from J, leaving 6 bases between. The CDR3 runs to 12 residues. Germline V lookup: CDR1 SEHNR, CDR2 FQNEAQ (reference sequence).

This sequence joins TRBV7-2 and TRBJ2-7; D tentatively fits TRBD1 or TRBD2 (5 bases each). This CDR3 comprises 13 residues. Germline-derived CDR1 and CDR2 are SGHTA and FQGNSA. The V end lost 0 bases, the J end lost 6 bases, and 9 bases lay between the germline ends. CDR3 sequence: CASSLATGREQYF. CDR3 sequence (DNA): TGTGCCAGCAGCTTAGCGACGGGGCGCGAGCAGTACTTC. Filled out from reference TRBV7-2 and TRBJ2-7, the complete variable domain reads GAGVSQSPSNKVTEKGKDVELRCDPISGHTALYWYRQSLGQGLEFLIYFQGNSAPDKSGLPSDRFSAERTGGSVSTLTIQRTQQEDSAVYLCASSLATGREQYFGPGTRLTVT.

This chain links TRBV18 with TRBJ2-2; D may be TRBD2 (5 bases). Trimming left V 5 bases short and J 2 bases short, with 12 bases between. Looked up from germline, CDR1 is KGHSH and CDR2 is LQKENI. The CDR3 is 15 amino acids. The CDR3 spells CASSSYGVNTGELFF. The CDR3 DNA follows: TGTGCCAGCTCATCATACGGGGTTAACACCGGGGAGCTGTTTTTT.

The chain combines TRBV9 with TRBJ2-2; 14 bases match TRBD2. The CDR3 runs to 17 residues. The V gene end was trimmed by 4 bases and the J gene end by 5 bases; junction bases not matched to a gene: 7. CDR1 and CDR2 (germline): SGDLS, YYNGEE. In DNA form, the CDR3 reads TGTGCCAGCAGCCCCCCGGGACTAGCGGGGGTGACCGGGGAGCTGTTTTTT. Protein: CASSPPGLAGVTGELFF. The entire variable domain, with the rest obtained from reference TRBV9 and TRBJ2-2, is as follows: DSGVTQTPKHLITATGQRVTLRCSPRSGDLSVYWYQQSLDQGLQFLIQYYNGEERAKGNILERFSAQQFPDLHSELNLSSLELGDSALYFCASSPPGLAGVTGELFFGEGSRLTVL.

V is TRBV14 and J is TRBJ2-7, with 10 nucleotides matching TRBD1. Germline lookup yields CDR1 SGHDN and CDR2 FVKESK. The CDR3 runs to 18 residues. J was trimmed by 0 bases and V by 2 bases; bases with no gene match: 10. The chain's CDR3 is CASSQLRTGGISSYEQYV. CDR3 nucleotides: TGTGCCAGCAGCCAACTTCGGACAGGGGGGATTAGCTCCTACGAGCAGTACGTC.

This clone was picked up a small number of times. The chain is built from TRBV25-1 and TRBJ1-6; D gene ambiguous. The length of the CDR3 is 14 residues. Trimming took 6 bases from V and 6 from J, leaving 12 bases between them. CDR1 MGHDK and CDR2 SYGVNS come from the germline V gene. CDR3 nucleotides: TGTGCCAGCAGCAAACGTCAGAGTAATTCACCCCTCCACTTT. Translated: CASSKRQSNSPLHF.

The chain employs TRBV19 and TRBJ2-7; TRBD1 is a possible D gene (5 bases). The CDR3 runs to 14 residues. V lost 2 bases and J 1 base, leaving 9 bases between the germline ends. Germline CDR1 and CDR2: LNHDA and SQIVND (reference sequence). CDR3 DNA sequence: TGTGCCAGTAGTATAACCCAGGGTTCCTACGAGCAGTACTTC. This codes for CASSITQGSYEQYF.

In nucleotides, the CDR3 is TGTGCCAGTAGTTATTCCTCCACAGGTAGCAATCAGCCCCAGCATTTT. Translation: CASSYSSTGSNQPQHF. The V gene is TRBV19, the J gene TRBJ1-5; D may be TRBD1 (5 bases). Per germline, CDR1 LNHDA and CDR2 SQIVND (reference sequence). Trimming took 5 bases from V and 0 from J, leaving 14 bases between them. The CDR3 contains 16 residues.

The rearrangement links TRBV6-6 to TRBJ2-4, with TRBD2 identical over 14 bases. The CDR3 is made up of 16 amino acids. Losses at the gene ends were 4 bases for V and 8 bases for J; bases not matched to a gene: 7. CDR1 MNHNY and CDR2 SVGAGI come from the germline V gene (reference sequence). CDR3 coding DNA: TGTGCCAGCAGTTCGCCCAGACTAGCGGGGGGGGACATTCAGTACTTC. Its translation is CASSSPRLAGGDIQYF.

The chain has TRBV23-1 and TRBJ1-1; D is ambiguous. TRBV23-1 is noted as an ORF with a role that remains uncertain. V was cut by 4 bases and J by 3 bases, with 15 bases left in between. CDR3 length: 15 amino acids. CDR3 residues: CASSPRRWRDTEAFF. For the CDR3, the DNA is TGCGCCAGCAGTCCGCGACGATGGAGGGACACTGAAGCTTTCTTT.